This T cell receptor (beta chain) was sequenced in a study of cytomegalovirus exposure and HLA in healthy donors. Regarding the study as a whole: Using the classifier, cytomegalovirus status was reportedly diagnosed with high specificity and sensitivity. Sequencing probably produced one cluster of sequence variants that were highly shared.

The table lists this clone with a count of one. The antigen remains unidentified. V lost 0 bases, J lost 4 bases, and 20 bases lay in between. Germline CDR1 is LNHDA and CDR2 is SQIVND (reference sequence). The CDR3 contains 18 residues. The PCR made use of 60 Vbeta and 13 Jbeta primers. TCRdb's copy holds only in-frame clones and misses some; the assay was immunoSEQ multiplex PCR. Of around 140,000 clones listed, approximately 80% are singletons. The V call is TRBV19, the J call TRBJ2-3, with D tentatively TRBD2 (6 bases). The source is a woman in her sixties in good health and CMV-seronegative. Specimen: PBMCs. CDR3 DNA: TGTGCCAGTAGTATAGATCACGGACTACAGTCGGTGGCAGATACGCAGTATTTT. Translating gives CASSIDHGLQSVADTQYF.